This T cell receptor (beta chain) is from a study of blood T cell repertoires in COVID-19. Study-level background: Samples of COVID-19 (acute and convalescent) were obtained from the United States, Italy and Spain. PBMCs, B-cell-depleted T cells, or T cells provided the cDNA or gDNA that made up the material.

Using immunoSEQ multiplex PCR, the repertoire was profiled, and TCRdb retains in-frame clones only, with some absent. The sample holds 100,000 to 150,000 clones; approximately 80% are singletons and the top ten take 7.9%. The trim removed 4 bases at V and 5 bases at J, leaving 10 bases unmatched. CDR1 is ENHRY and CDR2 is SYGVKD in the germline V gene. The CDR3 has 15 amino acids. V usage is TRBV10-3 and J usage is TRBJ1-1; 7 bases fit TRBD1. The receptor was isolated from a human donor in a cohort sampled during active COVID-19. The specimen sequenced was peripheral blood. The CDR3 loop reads CAISGKRQGGTEAFF. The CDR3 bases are TGTGCCATCAGTGGAAAGAGACAGGGTGGGACTGAAGCTTTCTTT.